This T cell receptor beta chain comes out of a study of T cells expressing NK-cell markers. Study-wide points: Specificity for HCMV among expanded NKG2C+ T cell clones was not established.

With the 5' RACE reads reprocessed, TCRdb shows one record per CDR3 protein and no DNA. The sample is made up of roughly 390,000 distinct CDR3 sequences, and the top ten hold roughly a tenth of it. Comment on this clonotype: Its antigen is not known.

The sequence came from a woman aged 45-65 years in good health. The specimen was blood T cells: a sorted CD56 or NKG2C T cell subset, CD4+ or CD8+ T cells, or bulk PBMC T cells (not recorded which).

The CDR3 sequence: CASSLGGQGSDEQFF. The chain has TRBV5-1 and TRBJ2-1; the D gene TCRdb calls, TRBD1, cannot be checked with no DNA. The CDR3 is made up of 15 amino acids. The germline V gene encodes CDR1 SGHRS and CDR2 YFSETQ.